The 25 T cell receptor beta chains in this list originate from one sample, sequenced in a study of long-term antiretroviral therapy in people with HIV. Version v3.0 of the immunoSEQ assay was performed at survey level. Assay: immunoSEQ multiplex PCR; the TCRdb copy retains only in-frame clones and omits some. The top ten hold 6.5% to 9% of the sample, which has under 30,000 clones, approximately 85% seen once. The source was unsorted PBMCs, collected 3 years after starting antiretroviral therapy. These receptors all come from a man aged 40-49 years with HIV.

The rearrangement uses TRBV30 and TRBJ2-1, with 8 bases identical to TRBD2. Trimming removed 2 bases from V and 3 bases from J; junction bases left unmatched: 3. CDR1 GTSNPN and CDR2 SVGIG come from the germline V gene (reference sequence). The CDR3 spans 14 residues. The CDR3 nucleotides read TGTGCCTGGAGTACCGGGGGGGGCTACAATGAGCAGTTCTTC. Its translation is CAWSTGGGYNEQFF.

The chain combines TRBV10-3 with TRBJ2-1; TRBD1 matches at 8 bases. Germline values: CDR1 ENHRY, CDR2 SYGVKD. V trimming: 6 bases; J trimming: 4 bases; junction bases outside the gene matches: 5. The CDR3 length is 14 residues. This CDR3 is CAISQDRVYNEQFF. The CDR3 coding sequence is TGTGCCATCAGCCAGGACAGGGTATACAATGAGCAGTTCTTC.

This clone was recorded once. V and J are TRBV10-2 and TRBJ2-7, with D possibly being TRBD1 (7 bases). The CDR3 has 14 amino acids. Germline V gives CDR1 WSHSY, CDR2 SAAADI. V dropped 3 bases and J dropped 1 base, with 10 bases sitting between them. The CDR3 here is CASSDAGGSYEQYF. The CDR3 coding sequence is TGCGCCAGCAGTGACGCAGGGGGGTCCTACGAGCAGTACTTC.

The chain links TRBV28 to TRBJ2-7; perhaps TRBD2 as D (5 bases). The CDR3 consists of 14 residues. Trimming pared 6 bases from V and 3 bases from J, leaving 15 bases between. Germline CDR1 reads MDHEN; CDR2 reads SYDVKM. The CDR3 loop is CASSSLEGNYEQYF. The CDR3 nucleotides read TGTGCCAGCAGCAGTCTTGAGGGCAACTACGAGCAGTACTTC.

The genes are TRBV20-1 and TRBJ1-1, with D hard to call. The length of the CDR3 is 11 residues. V lost 2 bases and J lost 3, with 4 bases in between. Germline loops: CDR1 DFQATT, CDR2 SNEGSKA (reference sequence). CDR3 DNA sequence: TGCAGTGCTAGAACTTACACTGAAGCTTTCTTT. Protein: CSARTYTEAFF.

This clone is a singleton in its sample. V and J are TRBV10-2 and TRBJ2-7, with a tentative D call TRBD2 (5 bases). Deletions cut 5 bases from V and 0 bases from J, with 11 bases between. The CDR3 runs 14 residues. Germline V gives CDR1 WSHSY, CDR2 SAAADI. CDR3 coding DNA: TGCGCCAGCAGTCGACTCGGAGGCTCCTACGAGCAGTACTTC. The encoded protein is CASSRLGGSYEQYF.

The chain joins TRBV11-1 to TRBJ2-1, with D perhaps given as TRBD1 or TRBD2 (5 bases each). The CDR3 totals 17 residues. Per the germline V gene, CDR1 is SGHAT and CDR2 is FQDESV (reference sequence). V lost 4 bases and J 7 bases, leaving 23 bases between the germline ends. The CDR3 sequence is CASSSPLVLWGWNEQFF. CDR3 DNA sequence: TGTGCCAGCAGCTCCCCCCTAGTATTGTGGGGGTGGAATGAGCAGTTCTTC.

V usage is TRBV11-2 and J usage is TRBJ1-2, with 8 positions matching TRBD1. The CDR3 is 15 residues long. J gave up 4 bases and V 5 bases, and 9 bases lay outside the gene matches. Germline V lookup: CDR1 SGHAT, CDR2 FQNNGV. CDR3 DNA sequence: TGTGCCAGCAGCCTAGGACAGGGTAGGACCTATGGCTACACCTTC. Translated, it gives CASSLGQGRTYGYTF. The entire variable domain, with the rest obtained from reference TRBV11-2 and TRBJ1-2, is as follows: EAGVAQSPRYKIIEKRQSVAFWCNPISGHATLYWYQQILGQGPKLLIQFQNNGVVDDSQLPKDRFSAERLKGVDSTLKIQPAKLEDSAVYLCASSLGQGRTYGYTFGSGTRLTVV.

This clone was picked up one time. J is TRBJ1-5 and V is TRBV19; D might be TRBD1 (5 bases). With 10 bases removed from V and 2 bases from J, the gap between germline ends came to 21 bases. The V gene's germline CDR1 is LNHDA and CDR2 SQIVND (reference sequence). This CDR3 is 16 amino acids long. This CDR3 reads CATTKGAPSGNQPQHF. In DNA form, the CDR3 reads TGTGCCACCACGAAAGGGGCCCCGAGTGGCAATCAGCCCCAGCATTTT.

This clone was counted a few times. This chain uses TRBV19 with TRBJ1-5; 11 bases agree with TRBD1. The CDR3 is 15 amino acids. The V gene's germline CDR1 is LNHDA and CDR2 SQIVND (reference sequence). The trim removed 3 bases at V and 7 bases at J, leaving 5 bases unmatched. CDR3 nucleotides: TGTGCCAGTAGTATCACGGACAGGGGGCCCCAGCCCCAGCATTTT. Protein product: CASSITDRGPQPQHF.

The V and J genes are TRBV7-8 and TRBJ2-2; 7 bases agree with TRBD1. The length of the CDR3 is 15 residues. The V gene's germline CDR1 is SGHVS and CDR2 FQNEAQ. Trimming removed 2 bases from V and 4 bases from J; junction bases left unmatched: 4. Written as DNA, the CDR3 is TGTGCCAGCAGCTTACCGGGACAGATCACCGGGGAGCTGTTTTTT. Its protein product is CASSLPGQITGELFF.

The chain is built from TRBV7-8 and TRBJ1-2, with 9 bases fitting TRBD1. V lost 5 bases and J lost 1; bases outside the gene matches: 2. The CDR3 consists of 14 residues. Germline V lookup: CDR1 SGHVS, CDR2 FQNEAQ. The CDR3 nucleotides read TGTGCCAGCAGCCCGGACAGGGGTAACTATGGCTACACCTTC. Translating gives CASSPDRGNYGYTF.

This clone is a singleton in its sample. This sequence joins TRBV25-1 and TRBJ1-2; 10 positions agree with TRBD1. The trim removed 1 base at V and 2 bases at J, leaving 1 base unmatched. Germline CDR1 and CDR2: MGHDK and SYGVNS. This CDR3 has 15 residues. CDR3 protein: CASSEWGQGNYGYTF. The DNA for the CDR3 is TGTGCCAGCAGTGAATGGGGACAGGGGAACTATGGCTACACCTTC.

The chain uses TRBV2 and TRBJ2-7; the match to TRBD2 covers 11 bases. The CDR3 has 16 amino acids. Trimming removed 3 bases from V and 2 bases from J; junction bases left unmatched: 6. The germline CDR1 and CDR2 sequences are SNHLY and FYNNEI. The CDR3 here is CASSDVIAGGAYEQYF. CDR3 DNA: TGTGCCAGCAGTGATGTTATAGCGGGAGGGGCCTACGAGCAGTACTTC. The full variable domain, its missing parts supplied by reference TRBV2 and TRBJ2-7, is EPEVTQTPSHQVTQMGQEVILRCVPISNHLYFYWYRQILGQKVEFLVSFYNNEISEKSEIFDDQFSVERPDGSNFTLKIRSTKLEDSAMYFCASSDVIAGGAYEQYFGPGTRLTVT.

This chain joins TRBV29-1 and TRBJ1-1, with D maybe TRBD1 (6 bases). Germline V CDR1 and CDR2: SQVTM, ANQGSEA. The V gene lost 6 bases and the J gene lost 5 bases, with 13 bases spanning the gap. The CDR3 runs 12 residues. The CDR3, as DNA: TGCAGCGTCCCAGGACAGAGGACTGAAGCTTTCTTT. Translated: CSVPGQRTEAFF.

The chain couples TRBV14 to TRBJ1-1, with a possible D match to TRBD1 (6 bases). V was shortened by 3 bases and J by 3 bases, with 20 bases between the two germline ends. The CDR3 runs 17 residues. Germline V gives CDR1 SGHDN, CDR2 FVKESK. The CDR3 DNA reads as TGTGCCAGCAGCCACCCACCATCCAGGGGACTAGACACTGAAGCTTTCTTT. Encoded protein: CASSHPPSRGLDTEAFF.

This clone is labeled as medium-sized. The chain links TRBV19 to TRBJ2-7; D gene ambiguous. V was pared by 3 bases and J by 0 bases, with 9 bases between. Per germline, CDR1 LNHDA and CDR2 SQIVND (reference sequence). This CDR3 is 14 amino acids long. The chain's CDR3 is CASSITESSYEQYF. DNA of the CDR3: TGTGCCAGTAGTATCACAGAGAGCTCCTACGAGCAGTACTTC.

The chain uses TRBV23-1 and TRBJ2-7; TRBD2 matches at 13 bases. Being an ORF, TRBV23-1 has a function that is uncertain. The CDR3 is 16 amino acids. Unmatched junction bases numbered 2, after V lost 0 bases and J lost 3 bases. The CDR3: CASSQSLAGGDYEQYF. The DNA of the CDR3 is TGCGCCAGCAGTCAATCACTAGCGGGAGGGGACTACGAGCAGTACTTC.

V gene TRBV20-1 combines with J gene TRBJ2-1, with D uncertain. Germline assignment: CDR1 DFQATT and CDR2 SNEGSKA (reference sequence). CDR3 size: 10 residues. Deletions cut 4 bases from V and 5 bases from J, with 3 bases between. The CDR3 region has the DNA TGCAGTGCTACCCACAATGAGCAGTTCTTC. Its protein is CSATHNEQFF.

The V gene is TRBV6-5, the J gene TRBJ2-1, with D possibly being TRBD1 (5 bases). V was cut by 5 bases and J by 3 bases, with 11 bases left in between. Germline V gene sequence: CDR1 MNHEY, CDR2 SVGAGI. CDR3 length: 14 residues. CDR3: CASSPGIGYNEQFF. The CDR3, as DNA: TGTGCCAGCAGTCCAGGGATTGGCTACAATGAGCAGTTCTTC.

J is TRBJ1-6 and V is TRBV2, with 7 bases identical to TRBD1. The V gene end was trimmed by 5 bases and the J gene end by 7 bases; junction bases not matched to a gene: 2. The CDR3 has 13 residues. In germline, CDR1 is SNHLY, CDR2 FYNNEI. CDR3 bases: TGTGCCAGCAGTCGGGACAGAAATTCACCCCTCCACTTT. Translated, it gives CASSRDRNSPLHF.

V is TRBV5-1 and J is TRBJ2-2; D is perhaps TRBD2 (7 bases). This CDR3 has 16 amino acids. V was trimmed by 3 bases and J by 0 bases, leaving 12 bases between them. CDR1 and CDR2 from the germline V gene are SGHRS and YFSETQ. The CDR3 spells CASSWGGPSNTGELFF. For the CDR3, the DNA is TGCGCCAGCAGCTGGGGGGGGCCCTCGAACACCGGGGAGCTGTTTTTT.

V gene TRBV6-1 combines with J gene TRBJ1-1, with D possibly matching TRBD1 (6 bases). Trimming removed 6 bases from V and 7 bases from J, with 15 bases in between. CDR1 and CDR2 from the germline V gene are MNHNS and SASEGT. The CDR3 totals 13 residues. The CDR3: CASRDLGGGEAFF. Written as DNA, the CDR3 is TGTGCCAGCAGGGACCTAGGGGGGGGTGAAGCTTTCTTT.

The chain has TRBV30 and TRBJ1-3; no definite D call. CDR3 size: 16 residues. Trimming pared 4 bases from V and 1 base from J, leaving 17 bases between. Germline V gene sequence: CDR1 GTSNPN, CDR2 SVGIG (reference sequence). The CDR3 protein is CAWMRVGSGSGNTIYF. In DNA form, the CDR3 reads TGTGCCTGGATGAGGGTAGGCAGTGGTTCTGGAAACACCATATATTTT.

The V gene is TRBV19, the J gene TRBJ2-7, with 8 positions matching TRBD2. The CDR3 length is 14 residues. Unmatched junction bases numbered 4, after V lost 1 base and J lost 5 bases. Germline V gene data show CDR1 as LNHDA and CDR2 as SQIVND (reference sequence). Written as DNA, the CDR3 is TGTGCCAGTAGTATAGCGGGAGGGCCCAACGAGCAGTACTTC. Amino acid sequence: CASSIAGGPNEQYF.